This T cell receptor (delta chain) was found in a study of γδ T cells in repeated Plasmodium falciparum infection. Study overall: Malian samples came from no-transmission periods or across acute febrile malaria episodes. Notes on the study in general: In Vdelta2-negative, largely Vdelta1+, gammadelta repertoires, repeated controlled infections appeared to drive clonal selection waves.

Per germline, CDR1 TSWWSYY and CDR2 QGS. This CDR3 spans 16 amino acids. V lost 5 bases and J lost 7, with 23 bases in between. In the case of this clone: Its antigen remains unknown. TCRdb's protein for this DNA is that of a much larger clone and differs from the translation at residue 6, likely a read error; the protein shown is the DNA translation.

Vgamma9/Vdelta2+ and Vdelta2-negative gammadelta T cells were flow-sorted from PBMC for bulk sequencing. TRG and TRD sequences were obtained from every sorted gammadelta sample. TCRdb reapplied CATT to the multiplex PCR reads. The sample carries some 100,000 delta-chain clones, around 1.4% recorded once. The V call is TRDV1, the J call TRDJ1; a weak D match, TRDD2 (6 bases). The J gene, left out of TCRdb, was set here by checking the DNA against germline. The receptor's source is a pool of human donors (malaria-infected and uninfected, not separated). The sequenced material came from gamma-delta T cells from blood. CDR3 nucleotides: TGTGCTCTTGGGAAACGTCCTACTAGGATGGGGAGTAAACTCATCTTT. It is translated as CALGKRPTRMGSKLIF.